These 10 T cell receptor beta chains came from one sample sequenced in a study of cytomegalovirus exposure and HLA in healthy donors. PCR employed 60 Vbeta and 13 Jbeta primers. Sequencing used immunoSEQ multiplex PCR; TCRdb keeps in-frame clones, though not all of them. The table shows about 130,000 clones, with approximately 84% occurring only once. Material: PBMCs. The receptors shown here come from a middle-aged woman in good health and CMV-seronegative.

The J gene is TRBJ1-4, the V gene TRBV30; maybe TRBD1 (6 bases). The CDR3 sequence is 13 residues long. V gave up 4 bases and J gave up 7 bases, with 13 bases separating them. CDR1 is GTSNPN, CDR2 SVGIG, per germline (reference sequence). CDR3 residues: CAWNRGGTEKLFF. The CDR3 coding sequence is TGTGCCTGGAATAGGGGGGGTACTGAAAAACTGTTTTTT.

The J gene is TRBJ2-2, the V gene TRBV7-2; 8 nucleotides match TRBD1. CDR3 length equals 15 residues. Germline loops: CDR1 SGHTA, CDR2 FQGNSA. The V and J ends lost 8 bases and 5 bases, in that order; junction bases with no gene match: 10. CDR3 sequence: CASYIGQGGTGELFF. For the CDR3, the DNA is TGTGCCAGCTATATTGGACAGGGAGGAACCGGGGAGCTGTTTTTT.

This chain uses TRBV4-1 with TRBJ2-3, with TRBD2 as a possible D gene (7 bases). Germline values: CDR1 MGHRA, CDR2 YSYEKL. The CDR3 is made up of 16 amino acids. V was trimmed by 0 bases and J by 5 bases, leaving 15 bases between them. The CDR3 coding sequence is TGCGCCAGCAGCCAAGAAGCCAGGGGCGGGGGAGATACGCAGTATTTT. As protein: CASSQEARGGGDTQYF.

This chain uses TRBV5-5 with TRBJ2-7; D unclear. CDR3 length: 13 amino acids. The germline V gene encodes CDR1 SGHKS and CDR2 YYEKEE (reference sequence). The V end lost 2 bases, the J end lost 2 bases, and 8 bases lay between the germline ends. CDR3 in amino acids: CASSLISPYEQYF. The CDR3 coding sequence is TGTGCCAGCAGCTTAATAAGCCCCTACGAGCAGTACTTC.

V usage is TRBV9 and J usage is TRBJ2-7, with TRBD2 matching 10 bases. Unmatched junction bases numbered 4, after V lost 4 bases and J lost 3 bases. The CDR3 contains 14 residues. Germline CDR1 is SGDLS and CDR2 is YYNGEE. The CDR3 DNA follows: TGTGCCAGCAGCAGGGCTAGCGGGGGCTACGAGCAGTACTTC. Protein sequence: CASSRASGGYEQYF.

This clone was seen more than once but under ten times. This chain uses TRBV5-1 with TRBJ2-2, with 12 bases matching TRBD2. V shed 5 bases, J shed 0 bases, and the junction held 5 bases outside the gene matches. Germline loops: CDR1 SGHRS, CDR2 YFSETQ. CDR3 length: 17 residues. In DNA form, the CDR3 reads TGCGCCAGCAGTAGACTAGCGGGGGCCGCGAACACCGGGGAGCTGTTTTTT. Translating gives CASSRLAGAANTGELFF.

This sequence joins TRBV19 and TRBJ2-1; 13 bases line up with TRBD2. V lost 6 bases to trimming and J lost 5 bases; unmatched junction nucleotides: 7. In germline, CDR1 is LNHDA, CDR2 SQIVND (reference sequence). CDR3 length: 16 amino acids. The CDR3 reads CASSIRLAGGNNEQFF. CDR3 DNA: TGTGCCAGTAGCATAAGACTAGCGGGAGGTAACAATGAGCAGTTCTTC.

The rearrangement uses TRBV11-3 and TRBJ2-2; 9 nucleotides agree with TRBD1. J lost 5 bases, V lost 5 bases, and 6 bases had no gene match. Germline-derived CDR1 and CDR2 are SGHNT and YENEEA. This CDR3 is 15 amino acids long. Written as DNA, the CDR3 is TGTGCCAGCAGCCCGGGACAGGGTCGAACCGGGGAGCTGTTTTTT. The encoded protein is CASSPGQGRTGELFF.

J is TRBJ2-3 and V is TRBV5-1; weak D call: TRBD2 (5 bases). V lost 6 bases and J 1 base, leaving 12 bases between the germline ends. The CDR3 spans 14 residues. The germline CDR1 and CDR2 sequences are SGHRS and YFSETQ. This CDR3 is CASNQRRRTDTQYF. The CDR3 DNA reads TGCGCCAGCAATCAGCGGCGTCGCACAGATACGCAGTATTTT.

The J gene is TRBJ1-5, the V gene TRBV7-8; TRBD1 agrees at 7 bases. The CDR3 spans 14 residues. Trimming took 5 bases from V and 5 from J; bases not matched to a gene: 6. Germline V gene data show CDR1 as SGHVS and CDR2 as FQNEAQ. The CDR3, as DNA: TGTGCCAGCAGCCTGAAAACAGGGGATCAGCCCCAGCATTTT. Translation: CASSLKTGDQPQHF.